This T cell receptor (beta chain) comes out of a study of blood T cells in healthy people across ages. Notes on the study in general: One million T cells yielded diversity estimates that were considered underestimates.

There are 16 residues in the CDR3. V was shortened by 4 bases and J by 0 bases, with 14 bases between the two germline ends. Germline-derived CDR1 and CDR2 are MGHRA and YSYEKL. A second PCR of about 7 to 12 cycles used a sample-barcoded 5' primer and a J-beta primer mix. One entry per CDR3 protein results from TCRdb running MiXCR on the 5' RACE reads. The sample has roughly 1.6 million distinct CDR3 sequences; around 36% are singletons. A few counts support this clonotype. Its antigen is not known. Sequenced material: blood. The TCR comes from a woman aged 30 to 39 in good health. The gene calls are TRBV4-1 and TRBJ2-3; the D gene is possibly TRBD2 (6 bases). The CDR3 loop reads CASSPRGTASTDTQYF. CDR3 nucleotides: TGCGCCAGCAGCCCCCGGGGGACCGCTAGCACAGATACGCAGTATTTT.